Here is one TCR beta chain with its context. Its antigen is not yet known. No base quality values were provided; no much bigger clone lies one nucleotide off. Sequences SQVTM (CDR1) and ANQGSEA (CDR2) are obtained from the germline V gene. Measured from the cysteine to the phenylalanine, the CDR3 is 12 residues long. Only CDR3 DNA is held: 36 bases, read in frame from base 1. Germline trimming: 4 bases from V, 4 bases from J; junction bases outside gene matches: 2. Preparation of the library involved multiplex PCR. The data were produced on an Illumina HiSeq 4000. CDR3 regions were amplified by Arm-PCR with iRepertoire HTBI primers to construct TCR beta libraries. Before sequencing, the PCR products underwent gel purification. As for how the authors treated the data: Gene usage analysis of CDR3 amino acid clonotypes relied on the 62 TRBV and 14 TRBJ segments identified across samples. COPE and FqMerger were used to merge filtered high-quality paired reads into contigs. Contigs were aligned with BLAST to IMGT TRBV, TRBD and TRBJ reference genes, and CDR3 was defined per IMGT. Any clonotype with a frequency above 0.1% was counted as a highly expanded clone. Shannon entropy served as the measure of repertoire diversity, while the Gini coefficient captured V-J evenness. Public clonotypes were defined as clonotypes shared by more than one individual. TCRdb reprocessing: public reads trimmed at Q25 with fastp, clones called with MiXCR, in-frame beta chains kept. Each record represents a unique CDR3 protein, reported with the most common genes and DNA among its rows. What appears here as the V and J calls and clone size reflects TCRdb's work, not the paper's. The sample profile shows about 470,000 distinct CDR3 sequences; more than 20% of them were found once. The ten largest clones represent 6.5% to 8% of the sample.

The sample comes from a study of regulatory T cells in long-lasting Graves disease (dated by TCRdb to about 2021). Turning to the overall study: To count as having persistent Graves' disease, a patient had to have received antithyroid drug treatment for over 5 years with TSH receptor autoantibodies remaining persistently positive. Persistent Graves' disease patients in the clinical cohort had taken antithyroid drugs for about 10.3 years on average. Patients with persistent Graves' disease were compared with patients with newly diagnosed Graves' disease using TCR sequencing and RNA sequencing of peripheral blood. A total of around 35 samples underwent TCR sequencing, from about 13 patients with persistent Graves' disease and 20 or so patients with newly diagnosed Graves' disease. The study was registered as a clinical trial and conducted in China.

What the authors observed across the whole study: Only the TCR beta chain was sequenced and analyzed. Persistent disease showed preferential use of TRBV28, TRBJ1-2 and TRBJ2-5, whereas newly diagnosed disease favored TRBV20-1 and TRBJ2-1. Lower TCR Shannon entropy and fewer highly expanded clones were observed in persistent Graves' disease patients than in newly diagnosed patients, which suggested clonal expansion. Patients with persistent disease shared more public clonotypes (approximately 2,500) than newly diagnosed patients did (approximately 990). The small sample size was acknowledged by the authors as a limitation that may reduce accuracy. Only peripheral blood was studied, because thyroid tissue, the primary lesion, was inaccessible.

According to the study, the label for this sample's time point signals: persistent/refractory GD, antithyroid drugs over 5 years with positive TRAb. For both TCR sequencing and RNA sequencing, RNA was extracted from PBMCs in TRIzol. The diagnosis of Graves' disease followed American Thyroid Association guidelines. Patients for the study were recruited at an endocrinology department in Xi'an, China. Each patient gave roughly 8.4 milliliters of peripheral blood, collected in an EDTA anticoagulant tube. Ficoll Paque Plus density gradient separation was used to isolate PBMCs, and no additional T cell sorting was done. An Agilent 2100 Bioanalyzer and agarose gel were used to check RNA quality, and a NanoDrop 2000 was used to measure RNA concentration.

Recombination linked TRBV29-1 to TRBJ2-7, with 9 middle bases fitting TRBD2. The sequence was obtained from a female donor with Graves disease. This specimen consisted of peripheral blood mononuclear cells (PBMCs), obtained when the disease was refractory, from a patient treated with antithyroid drugs. The CDR3 protein: CSVGLADYEQYF. The base sequence is TGCAGCGTTGGACTAGCGGATTACGAGCAGTACTTC.